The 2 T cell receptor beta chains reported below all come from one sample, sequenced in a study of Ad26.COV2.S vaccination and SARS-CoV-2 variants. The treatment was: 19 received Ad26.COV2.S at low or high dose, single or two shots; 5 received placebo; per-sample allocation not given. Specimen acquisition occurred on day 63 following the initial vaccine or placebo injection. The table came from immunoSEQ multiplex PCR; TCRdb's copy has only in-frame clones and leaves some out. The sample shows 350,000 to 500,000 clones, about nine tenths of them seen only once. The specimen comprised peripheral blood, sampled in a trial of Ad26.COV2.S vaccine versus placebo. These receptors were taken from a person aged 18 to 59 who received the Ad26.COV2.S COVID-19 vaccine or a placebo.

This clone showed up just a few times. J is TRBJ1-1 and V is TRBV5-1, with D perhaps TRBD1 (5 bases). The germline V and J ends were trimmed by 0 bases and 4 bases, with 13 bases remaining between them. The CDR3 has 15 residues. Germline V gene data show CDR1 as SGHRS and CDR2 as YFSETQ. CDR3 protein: CASSLEKGVLTEAFF. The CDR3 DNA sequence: TGCGCCAGCAGCTTGGAGAAAGGGGTCCTCACTGAAGCTTTCTTT.

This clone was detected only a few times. This chain's CDR3 is CASSQDGYGGSGEKLFF. For the CDR3, the DNA is TGCGCCAGCAGCCAAGATGGGTATGGAGGGAGTGGGGAAAAACTGTTTTTT. The gene calls are TRBV4-1 and TRBJ1-4; unclear D gene. CDR1 and CDR2 from the germline V gene are MGHRA and YSYEKL. Trimming took off 0 bases at V and 8 bases at J, with 19 bases between the two ends. CDR3 length equals 17 residues.